This TCR beta chain stems from a study of early T cells in non-severe SARS-CoV-2 infection. The CDR3 has 14 residues. J was trimmed by 13 bases and V by 2 bases; bases with no gene match: 13. CDR1 and CDR2 (germline): SGHVS, FNYEAQ. At least ten counts were recorded for this clonotype. The antigen is not known. The protocol attached unique molecular identifiers to individual cDNA molecules. TCRdb reprocessed the 5' RACE reads with MiXCR, giving one entry per CDR3 protein. The sample comprises fewer than 70,000 distinct CDR3 sequences, roughly an eighth of which are singletons, and 2.9% rests with the top ten. Study observations and caveats: Sequences matched to VDJdb favored anti-spike CD8 responses, while private and CD4 specificities were missed.

The sequence was collected from an adult who was a healthcare worker with PCR-confirmed SARS-CoV-2 infection or an uninfected control (not recorded which). The gene calls are TRBV7-6 and TRBJ1-2, with TRBD1 matching 7 bases. The sample taken for sequencing was whole blood. The CDR3 bases are TGTGCCAGCAGCTTACTCCGGGACAGTCAGCCCATCACCTTC. Protein sequence: CASSLLRDSQPITF.